A selection of T cell receptor beta chains follows, all from one sample in a study of shared clonotypes between healthy human individuals. This table comes from immunoSEQ multiplex PCR, and its TCRdb copy is limited to in-frame clones, with some not included. Here the sample spans about 500,000 clones, roughly 80% being singletons. The specimen sequenced was PBMCs. The origin of the receptors is a woman aged 40 to 55 in good health. Some clones in this sample may be carry-over from other donors' samples. CDR3s include the opening cysteine and the closing phenylalanine or tryptophan. The order of the fields is clone size, D gene, J gene, CDR3 length, V gene, CDR3 DNA, CDR3 protein. A D gene is named only where the DNA matches it firmly. The size field is filled for only some rows; it gives once, few, many or a size class.

clone size: NA; D gene: NA; J gene: TRBJ2-7; CDR3 length: 15; V gene: TRBV30; CDR3 DNA: TGTGCCTGGAGTCCGACCACACCTGTGGGGAACGAGCAGTACTTC; CDR3 protein: CAWSPTTPVGNEQYF
clone size: NA; D gene: TRBD1; J gene: TRBJ2-7; CDR3 length: 15; V gene: TRBV18; CDR3 DNA: TGTGCCAGCTCCCAATTAGGGACAGACACCTACGAGCAGTACTTC; CDR3 protein: CASSQLGTDTYEQYF
clone size: few; D gene: NA; J gene: TRBJ2-3; CDR3 length: 13; V gene: TRBV5-5; CDR3 DNA: TGTGCCAGCAGCTCTCCGGACACAGATACGCAGTATTTT; CDR3 protein: CASSSPDTDTQYF
clone size: NA; D gene: TRBD1; J gene: TRBJ2-2; CDR3 length: 15; V gene: TRBV28; CDR3 DNA: TGTGCCAGCAGTTTTGAAGGGGGCGTCAACGGGGAGCTGTTTTTT; CDR3 protein: CASSFEGGVNGELFF
clone size: many; D gene: NA; J gene: TRBJ1-6; CDR3 length: 14; V gene: TRBV7-9; CDR3 DNA: TGTGCCAGCAGCGAAGAGGGGGTAGGGTCACCCCTCCACTTT; CDR3 protein: CASSEEGVGSPLHF
clone size: NA; D gene: TRBD1; J gene: TRBJ2-3; CDR3 length: 16; V gene: TRBV7-3; CDR3 DNA: TGTGCCAGCAGCGATTTGACAGGGTCTTTAGCAGATACGCAGTATTTT; CDR3 protein: CASSDLTGSLADTQYF
clone size: NA; D gene: NA; J gene: TRBJ1-2; CDR3 length: 13; V gene: TRBV28; CDR3 DNA: TGTGCCAGCAAACCGCCGGGCAGCTATGGCTACACCTTC; CDR3 protein: CASKPPGSYGYTF
clone size: NA; D gene: TRBD1; J gene: TRBJ2-4; CDR3 length: 16; V gene: TRBV4-2; CDR3 DNA: TGTGCCAGCAGCCAAGGAGGTGGCGACAGGGAAAACATTCAGTACTTC; CDR3 protein: CASSQGGGDRENIQYF
clone size: NA; D gene: NA; J gene: TRBJ1-3; CDR3 length: 15; V gene: TRBV18; CDR3 DNA: TGTGCCAGCTCGACAACAGGAGACTCTGGAAACACCATATATTTT; CDR3 protein: CASSTTGDSGNTIYF
clone size: NA; D gene: NA; J gene: TRBJ2-2; CDR3 length: 17; V gene: TRBV1; CDR3 DNA: TGCACCAGCAGCCAAGATCTGCGGGAGGAAGGCGTCGGGGAGCTGTTTTTT; CDR3 protein: CTSSQDLREEGVGELFF
clone size: once; D gene: NA; J gene: TRBJ2-7; CDR3 length: 14; V gene: TRBV6-6; CDR3 DNA: TGTGCCAGCAGTTACTCGGCAGGGGCAAACGAGCAGTACTTC; CDR3 protein: CASSYSAGANEQYF
clone size: NA; D gene: NA; J gene: TRBJ2-1; CDR3 length: 16; V gene: TRBV10-3; CDR3 DNA: TGTGCCATCAGTGAGTCGATGGCTAGCGCACTCAATGAGCAGTTCTTC; CDR3 protein: CAISESMASALNEQFF
clone size: NA; D gene: NA; J gene: TRBJ2-4; CDR3 length: 12; V gene: TRBV2; CDR3 DNA: TGTGCCAGCAGCCCTCGGGCGCAGGGCAAGTACTTC; CDR3 protein: CASSPRAQGKYF
clone size: NA; D gene: TRBD1; J gene: TRBJ1-2; CDR3 length: 12; V gene: TRBV6-5; CDR3 DNA: TGTGCCAGCAGGACAGGGGATTTTGGCTACACCTTC; CDR3 protein: CASRTGDFGYTF
clone size: many; D gene: NA; J gene: TRBJ2-3; CDR3 length: 17; V gene: TRBV7-7; CDR3 DNA: TGTGCTAGCAGCCCCCGATGGGTAGCCAAGGCCGCAGATACGCAGTATTTT; CDR3 protein: CASSPRWVAKAADTQYF
clone size: many; D gene: NA; J gene: TRBJ2-7; CDR3 length: 14; V gene: TRBV11-2; CDR3 DNA: TGTGCCAGCAGCTTCTCTGAGAGCTCCTACGAGCAGTACTTC; CDR3 protein: CASSFSESSYEQYF
clone size: NA; D gene: NA; J gene: TRBJ1-2; CDR3 length: 15; V gene: TRBV2; CDR3 DNA: TGTGCCAGCAGACCAGACCAGGGAAGTGGCTATGGCTACACCTTC; CDR3 protein: CASRPDQGSGYGYTF
clone size: NA; D gene: TRBD1; J gene: TRBJ1-2; CDR3 length: 15; V gene: TRBV7-9; CDR3 DNA: TGTGCCAGCAGCACGGACAGGGGACGTTCCTATGGCTACACCTTC; CDR3 protein: CASSTDRGRSYGYTF
clone size: NA; D gene: NA; J gene: TRBJ2-5; CDR3 length: 14; V gene: TRBV4-1; CDR3 DNA: TGCGCCAGCAGCCAAGAACGTCAGGGAGGGACCCAGTACTTC; CDR3 protein: CASSQERQGGTQYF
clone size: NA; D gene: NA; J gene: TRBJ1-3; CDR3 length: 16; V gene: TRBV7-2; CDR3 DNA: TGTGCCAGCAGCCCGAGGGGTCCTTACTCTGGAAACACCATATATTTT; CDR3 protein: CASSPRGPYSGNTIYF
clone size: NA; D gene: NA; J gene: TRBJ2-3; CDR3 length: 13; V gene: TRBV7-7; CDR3 DNA: TGTGCTAGCAGCTTGGAGATCACAGATACGCAGTATTTT; CDR3 protein: CASSLEITDTQYF
clone size: NA; D gene: NA; J gene: TRBJ1-5; CDR3 length: 14; V gene: TRBV5-6; CDR3 DNA: TGTGCCAGCAGCTTGGGGCTCCTCAATCAGCCCCAGCATTTT; CDR3 protein: CASSLGLLNQPQHF
clone size: NA; D gene: NA; J gene: TRBJ2-5; CDR3 length: 15; V gene: TRBV11-2; CDR3 DNA: TGTGCCAGCAGCTTAGGGACGGGAGAAGAGGAGACCCAGTACTTC; CDR3 protein: CASSLGTGEEETQYF
clone size: NA; D gene: TRBD1; J gene: TRBJ2-7; CDR3 length: 18; V gene: TRBV2; CDR3 DNA: TGTGCCAGCAGAACCGGGACAGGGGGGACTGTGGGCCTCGACGAGCAGTACTTC; CDR3 protein: CASRTGTGGTVGLDEQYF
clone size: NA; D gene: NA; J gene: TRBJ1-2; CDR3 length: 11; V gene: TRBV29-1; CDR3 DNA: TGCAGCACCCGGGACGGCTATGGCTACACCTTC; CDR3 protein: CSTRDGYGYTF
clone size: once; D gene: TRBD1; J gene: TRBJ2-1; CDR3 length: 16; V gene: TRBV29-1; CDR3 DNA: TGCAGCGTTGGTCGCAAAGGGACAGGGCGAAACAATGAGCAGTTCTTC; CDR3 protein: CSVGRKGTGRNNEQFF
clone size: many; D gene: TRBD2; J gene: TRBJ2-2; CDR3 length: 16; V gene: TRBV12-5; CDR3 DNA: TGTGCTAGTGGTTTGGCGCTAGCGGGAGTTACCGGGGAGCTGTTTTTT; CDR3 protein: CASGLALAGVTGELFF
clone size: NA; D gene: NA; J gene: TRBJ2-1; CDR3 length: 20; V gene: TRBV7-6; CDR3 DNA: TGTGCCAGCAGCCGATCGGTCGGACGGTCAGCCGGAGGGCCGAGTAATGAGCAGTTCTTC; CDR3 protein: CASSRSVGRSAGGPSNEQFF
clone size: few; D gene: TRBD2; J gene: TRBJ2-2; CDR3 length: 15; V gene: TRBV2; CDR3 DNA: TGTGCCAGCAGTGGGCTAGCGGCCAAGTCCGGGGAGCTGTTTTTT; CDR3 protein: CASSGLAAKSGELFF
clone size: NA; D gene: TRBD2; J gene: TRBJ2-1; CDR3 length: 14; V gene: TRBV7-8; CDR3 DNA: TGTGCCAGCAGCCCCACGGGAGGCGGGAGGAAGCAGTTCTTC; CDR3 protein: CASSPTGGGRKQFF
clone size: NA; D gene: TRBD2; J gene: TRBJ2-3; CDR3 length: 16; V gene: TRBV19; CDR3 DNA: TGTGCCAGTAGTAGACTAGCGGGAGGTGGCACAGATACGCAGTATTTT; CDR3 protein: CASSRLAGGGTDTQYF
clone size: NA; D gene: NA; J gene: TRBJ2-1; CDR3 length: 12; V gene: TRBV28; CDR3 DNA: TGTGCCAGCAGTTTTTCCCCCTCCGGGCAGTTCTTC; CDR3 protein: CASSFSPSGQFF
clone size: NA; D gene: NA; J gene: TRBJ1-2; CDR3 length: 14; V gene: TRBV4-3; CDR3 DNA: TGCGCCAGCAGCCAAGGGGCGGCGGGATATGGCTACACCTTC; CDR3 protein: CASSQGAAGYGYTF
clone size: NA; D gene: TRBD1; J gene: TRBJ1-1; CDR3 length: 12; V gene: TRBV30; CDR3 DNA: TGTGCCGGGGACAGGGTAAACACTGAAGCTTTCTTT; CDR3 protein: CAGDRVNTEAFF
clone size: NA; D gene: NA; J gene: TRBJ2-3; CDR3 length: 14; V gene: TRBV7-3; CDR3 DNA: TGTGCCAGCAGCTTAGGACGGAGCACAGATACGCAGTATTTT; CDR3 protein: CASSLGRSTDTQYF
clone size: NA; D gene: TRBD2; J gene: TRBJ2-3; CDR3 length: 16; V gene: TRBV29-1; CDR3 DNA: TGCAGCGTTGAATCAAGGCCTAGCGGGAGGGCAGATACGCAGTATTTT; CDR3 protein: CSVESRPSGRADTQYF
clone size: NA; D gene: NA; J gene: TRBJ2-1; CDR3 length: 16; V gene: TRBV27; CDR3 DNA: TGTGCCAGCAGTTTATGGGCGGGGAGCTCCTACAATGAGCAGTTCTTC; CDR3 protein: CASSLWAGSSYNEQFF
clone size: NA; D gene: TRBD2; J gene: TRBJ2-1; CDR3 length: 15; V gene: TRBV10-3; CDR3 DNA: TGTGCCACCAGGACTAGCGGGGGGACCTACAATGAGCAGTTCTTC; CDR3 protein: CATRTSGGTYNEQFF
clone size: NA; D gene: NA; J gene: TRBJ2-5; CDR3 length: 16; V gene: TRBV7-2; CDR3 DNA: TGTGCCAGCAGCTTAAGGCGGGGGGACAGGGTAGAGACCCAGTACTTC; CDR3 protein: CASSLRRGDRVETQYF
clone size: NA; D gene: TRBD2; J gene: TRBJ2-3; CDR3 length: 15; V gene: TRBV2; CDR3 DNA: TGTGCCAGCAGTGAACTAGCGGCCCGCACAGATACGCAGTATTTT; CDR3 protein: CASSELAARTDTQYF
clone size: few; D gene: TRBD1; J gene: TRBJ1-2; CDR3 length: 14; V gene: TRBV2; CDR3 DNA: TGTGCCAGCAGTAATACAGGGGGCGACTATGGCTACACCTTC; CDR3 protein: CASSNTGGDYGYTF
clone size: NA; D gene: NA; J gene: TRBJ1-2; CDR3 length: 13; V gene: TRBV25-1; CDR3 DNA: TGTGCCAGCAGTGAATCGACTTTCTATGGCTACACCTTC; CDR3 protein: CASSESTFYGYTF
clone size: NA; D gene: TRBD1; J gene: TRBJ1-4; CDR3 length: 15; V gene: TRBV30; CDR3 DNA: TGTGCCTGGGGGACAGGGGAAGGAACTAATGAAAAACTGTTTTTT; CDR3 protein: CAWGTGEGTNEKLFF
clone size: NA; D gene: NA; J gene: TRBJ1-1; CDR3 length: 14; V gene: TRBV28; CDR3 DNA: TGTGCCAGCAGTTTCCTCCGGAGGGTAGCAGAAGCTTTCTTT; CDR3 protein: CASSFLRRVAEAFF
clone size: NA; D gene: NA; J gene: TRBJ1-1; CDR3 length: 14; V gene: TRBV30; CDR3 DNA: TGTGCCTGGGCTCGGACAGAGATGAACACTGAAGCTTTCTTT; CDR3 protein: CAWARTEMNTEAFF
clone size: NA; D gene: NA; J gene: TRBJ1-1; CDR3 length: 12; V gene: TRBV5-6; CDR3 DNA: TGTGCCAGCAGCCTAGAGAGCACTGAAGCTTTCTTT; CDR3 protein: CASSLESTEAFF
clone size: NA; D gene: NA; J gene: TRBJ1-1; CDR3 length: 13; V gene: TRBV7-2; CDR3 DNA: TGTGCCAGCAGCTTAGCGGGGGGCCCTGAAGCTTTCTTT; CDR3 protein: CASSLAGGPEAFF
clone size: NA; D gene: TRBD2; J gene: TRBJ2-7; CDR3 length: 14; V gene: TRBV30; CDR3 DNA: TGTGCCTGGAGTTTCCTTACTAGCGGGAGCGAGCAGTACTTC; CDR3 protein: CAWSFLTSGSEQYF
clone size: NA; D gene: NA; J gene: TRBJ2-7; CDR3 length: 13; V gene: TRBV28; CDR3 DNA: TGTGCCAGCAGTTTACTGGGGGCTGACGAGCAGTACTTC; CDR3 protein: CASSLLGADEQYF
clone size: NA; D gene: NA; J gene: TRBJ2-7; CDR3 length: 15; V gene: TRBV2; CDR3 DNA: TGTGCCAGCAGTGTGCGGACGGCCGCCATCCACGAGCAGTACTTC; CDR3 protein: CASSVRTAAIHEQYF
clone size: once; D gene: TRBD2; J gene: TRBJ2-1; CDR3 length: 15; V gene: TRBV27; CDR3 DNA: TGTGCCAGCTCTGGACTAGCGGGAGTTACCAATGAGCAGTTCTTC; CDR3 protein: CASSGLAGVTNEQFF
clone size: NA; D gene: NA; J gene: TRBJ1-3; CDR3 length: 13; V gene: TRBV6-1; CDR3 DNA: TGTGCCAGCAGTGAAAGCCAGGCGGACACCATATATTTT; CDR3 protein: CASSESQADTIYF
clone size: NA; D gene: NA; J gene: TRBJ2-3; CDR3 length: 16; V gene: TRBV27; CDR3 DNA: TGTGCCAGCAGTTTATCTCGGGGGGCGGCCCCAGATACGCAGTATTTT; CDR3 protein: CASSLSRGAAPDTQYF
clone size: NA; D gene: NA; J gene: TRBJ2-7; CDR3 length: 13; V gene: TRBV6-6; CDR3 DNA: TGTGCCAGCAGTCCCGGGACAACCTACGAGCAGTACTTC; CDR3 protein: CASSPGTTYEQYF
clone size: NA; D gene: NA; J gene: TRBJ2-1; CDR3 length: 13; V gene: TRBV7-3; CDR3 DNA: TGTGCCAGCAGCCCTACTAGAAACAATGAGCAGTTCTTC; CDR3 protein: CASSPTRNNEQFF
clone size: NA; D gene: TRBD1; J gene: TRBJ2-7; CDR3 length: 13; V gene: TRBV7-2; CDR3 DNA: TGTGCCAGCAGTAACAGGGGATCCTACGAGCAGTACTTC; CDR3 protein: CASSNRGSYEQYF
clone size: NA; D gene: NA; J gene: TRBJ2-7; CDR3 length: 12; V gene: TRBV2; CDR3 DNA: TGTGCCAGCAGTGCGGGGTTGTCTAAGCAGTACTTC; CDR3 protein: CASSAGLSKQYF
clone size: once; D gene: TRBD1; J gene: TRBJ1-2; CDR3 length: 18; V gene: TRBV28; CDR3 DNA: TGTGCCAGCAGTTTGCTGGGACAGGGGGCCGGACGGATCTATGGCTACACCTTC; CDR3 protein: CASSLLGQGAGRIYGYTF
clone size: NA; D gene: NA; J gene: TRBJ2-1; CDR3 length: 13; V gene: TRBV2; CDR3 DNA: TGTGCCAGTCAAGTTGGCTCCTACAATGAGCAGTTCTTC; CDR3 protein: CASQVGSYNEQFF
clone size: NA; D gene: NA; J gene: TRBJ1-4; CDR3 length: 14; V gene: TRBV5-1; CDR3 DNA: TGCGCCAGCAGTTCGACAACAACTAATGAAAAACTGTTTTTT; CDR3 protein: CASSSTTTNEKLFF